The 22 T cell receptor beta chains listed next were all sequenced from one sample in a study of blood T cell repertoires in COVID-19. Libraries were prepared by immunoSEQ multiplex PCR; TCRdb keeps only in-frame clonotypes and omits some of them. The sample gives 200,000 to 250,000 clones, less than 85% of which show up once; 2.5% to 3% is in the top ten. The sequenced sample was peripheral blood. These receptors came from a woman in her seventies with active or convalescent COVID-19.

This clone has just one count. This sample includes further DNA sequences coding for the same CDR3. The gene calls are TRBV25-1 and TRBJ2-3; TRBD2 matches 12 bases. Germline CDR1 and CDR2: MGHDK and SYGVNS. V was pared by 6 bases and J by 1 base, with 2 bases of the junction left unmatched. The CDR3 length is 15 residues. This chain's CDR3 is CASSRLAGGTDTQYF. The CDR3 bases are TGTGCCAGCAGCCGACTAGCGGGAGGCACAGATACGCAGTATTTT.

V is TRBV20-1 and J is TRBJ1-2; a weak D match, TRBD1 (6 bases). The germline V gene has CDR1 DFQATT and CDR2 SNEGSKA (reference sequence). The V end lost 3 bases, the J end lost 8 bases, and 16 bases lay between the germline ends. CDR3 size: 13 residues. In DNA, the CDR3 is TGCAGTGCTAGTGGGCAGGGGCACGACGGCTACACCTTC. Protein product: CSASGQGHDGYTF.

This chain joins TRBV3-1 (or the pseudogene TRBV3-2) and TRBJ1-2; D is ambiguous. Germline assignment: CDR1 LGHDT and CDR2 YNNKEL (reference sequence). The V end was cut by 0 bases, the J end by 6 bases, with 11 bases between. CDR3 size: 14 residues. The CDR3 here is CASSQEREGHGYTF. The DNA of the CDR3 is TGTGCCAGCAGCCAAGAGAGGGAAGGACATGGCTACACCTTC.

This chain joins TRBV19 and TRBJ2-2; 7 bases match TRBD2. The CDR3 runs 17 residues. Germline assignment: CDR1 LNHDA and CDR2 SQIVND (reference sequence). The V and J ends lost 1 base and 6 bases, in that order; junction bases with no gene match: 11. The CDR3 spells CASSIGSLAVRSGELFF. The CDR3 nucleotides are TGTGCCAGTAGTATAGGTAGCCTAGCGGTTCGCTCCGGGGAGCTGTTTTTT. Looking up the rest from reference TRBV19 and TRBJ2-2 gives the full variable domain: DGGITQSPKYLFRKEGQNVTLSCEQNLNHDAMYWYRQDPGQGLRLIYYSQIVNDFQKGDIAEGYSVSREKKESFPLTVTSAQKNPTAFYLCASSIGSLAVRSGELFFGEGSRLTVL.

Worth noting for this clone: Additional DNA sequences in this sample encode the identical CDR3. This chain uses TRBV5-1 with TRBJ2-5; unclear D gene. V was shortened by 0 bases and J by 1 base, with 7 bases between the two germline ends. Germline values: CDR1 SGHRS, CDR2 YFSETQ. CDR3 length: 14 residues. CDR3 region: CASSLGATQETQYF. The CDR3 region has the DNA TGCGCCAGCAGCTTGGGCGCAACCCAAGAGACCCAGTACTTC.

The chain recombines TRBV30 with TRBJ1-2, with a possible D match to TRBD1 (5 bases). V shed 6 bases and J shed 4 bases, with 12 bases lying between them. CDR1 and CDR2 (germline): GTSNPN, SVGIG (reference sequence). This CDR3 is built from 12 residues. The CDR3 spells CACGAQGYGYTF. CDR3 coding DNA: TGTGCCTGTGGGGCCCAAGGCTATGGCTACACCTTC.

The chain links TRBV7-2 to TRBJ1-2; D unclear. The germline V and J ends were trimmed by 1 base and 2 bases, with 11 bases remaining between them. The CDR3 sequence is 15 residues long. Germline V gene data show CDR1 as SGHTA and CDR2 as FQGNSA. In DNA, the CDR3 is TGTGCCAGCAGCTTAGTATCGGGTGAGAACTATGGCTACACCTTC. It yields the protein CASSLVSGENYGYTF.

V gene TRBV28 combines with J gene TRBJ2-1; a possible D gene is TRBD2 (5 bases). V lost 2 bases and J lost 2, with 10 bases in between. The CDR3 loop spans 15 amino acids. In germline, CDR1 is MDHEN, CDR2 SYDVKM. The CDR3 loop is CASSLDGMTYNEQFF. The CDR3 DNA sequence: TGTGCCAGCAGTTTAGACGGGATGACCTACAATGAGCAGTTCTTC.

V is TRBV6-2 or TRBV6-3 and J is TRBJ2-7; no firm D call. Germline CDR1 and CDR2: MNHEY and SVGEGT. Trimming left V 6 bases short and J 0 bases short, with 6 bases between. This CDR3 comprises 12 residues. The CDR3 nucleotides are TGTGCCAGCAGCACTAACTCCTACGAGCAGTACTTC. Translation: CASSTNSYEQYF.

The DNA for the CDR3 is TGTGCCAGCAGCTTGCAACTTTTGTCAGGGGGACACGAGCAGTACTTC. Translated: CASSLQLLSGGHEQYF. The V and J genes are TRBV5-5 and TRBJ2-7, with 7 bases fitting TRBD1. The germline V gene has CDR1 SGHKS and CDR2 YYEKEE (reference sequence). This CDR3 contains 16 residues. Losses at the gene ends were 1 base for V and 5 bases for J; bases not matched to a gene: 12.

This chain connects TRBV29-1 to TRBJ1-2; weak D call: TRBD1 (5 bases). CDR3 size: 14 residues. CDR1 and CDR2 (germline): SQVTM, ANQGSEA. Trimming cost V 7 bases and J 0 bases, with 15 bases left between them. CDR3 DNA sequence: TGCAGCGGGGGCCAAACCAGGGCTAACTATGGCTACACCTTC. Amino acid sequence: CSGGQTRANYGYTF.

The CDR3 reads CASSLPGAGNTIYF. CDR3 nucleotide sequence: TGTGCCAGCAGTTTACCAGGGGCTGGAAACACCATATATTTT. The chain carries TRBV28 and TRBJ1-3; TRBD1 is a possible D gene (6 bases). With 2 bases removed from V and 2 bases from J, the gap between germline ends came to 7 bases. CDR1 is MDHEN, CDR2 SYDVKM, per germline. This CDR3 is 14 amino acids long.

In DNA, the CDR3 is TGTGCCACCAGCAGAGACGTGACAGCATCAAGAGAGCAGTTCTTC. This translates into CATSRDVTASREQFF. The V call is TRBV15, the J call TRBJ2-1; maybe TRBD1 (5 bases). The CDR3 contains 15 residues. V was cut by 0 bases and J by 10 bases, with 16 bases left in between. Germline V gene sequence: CDR1 LNHNV, CDR2 YYDKDF (reference sequence). The whole variable domain, filled in from reference TRBV15 and TRBJ2-1, reads DAMVIQNPRYQVTQFGKPVTLSCSQTLNHNVMYWYQQKSSQAPKLLFHYYDKDFNNEADTPDNFQSRRPNTSFCFLDIRSPGLGDTAMYLCATSRDVTASREQFFGPGTRLTVL.

The rearrangement joins TRBV5-5 to TRBJ1-1; D may be TRBD1 (5 bases). Trimming stripped 2 bases from V and 3 bases from J, with 8 bases between. This CDR3 has 13 amino acids. Germline V gene lookup returns CDR1 SGHKS and CDR2 YYEKEE (reference sequence). The CDR3 nucleotides are TGTGCCAGCAGCTTCGCGGGGGACACTGAAGCTTTCTTT. Translation gives CASSFAGDTEAFF.

The rearrangement links TRBV7-2 to TRBJ2-7; TRBD1 matches 9 bases. The CDR3 is 16 amino acids. V shed 2 bases, J shed 3 bases, and the junction held 8 bases outside the gene matches. Germline CDR1 is SGHTA and CDR2 is FQGNSA. The CDR3 sequence: CASSLRRTGEGYEQYF. The CDR3 bases are TGTGCCAGCAGCTTACGGAGGACAGGGGAAGGCTACGAGCAGTACTTC.

J is TRBJ2-1 and V is TRBV10-2, with 8 bases that match TRBD2. The CDR3 is made up of 15 amino acids. CDR1 and CDR2 (germline): WSHSY, SAAADI. V shed 2 bases, J shed 3 bases, and the junction held 3 bases outside the gene matches. The CDR3 DNA sequence: TGCGCCAGCAGTGAGGGAGCGGGGGTCTACAATGAGCAGTTCTTC. As protein: CASSEGAGVYNEQFF.

The CDR3 bases are TGTGCCAGCAGCCTCCGGGACACTCGACAGGGCGGGGAGCTGTTTTTT. Residues: CASSLRDTRQGGELFF. The chain recombines TRBV9 with TRBJ2-2; 7 bases match TRBD1. The germline V gene has CDR1 SGDLS and CDR2 YYNGEE. The ends lost 4 bases at V and 7 bases at J; junction bases unmatched: 13. CDR3 length: 16 residues. The full variable domain, completed using reference TRBV9 and TRBJ2-2, is DSGVTQTPKHLITATGQRVTLRCSPRSGDLSVYWYQQSLDQGLQFLIQYYNGEERAKGNILERFSAQQFPDLHSELNLSSLELGDSALYFCASSLRDTRQGGELFFGEGSRLTVL.

CDR3 sequence reads: CASSRGQGDGYTF. DNA for the CDR3: TGTGCCAGCAGCCGGGGACAGGGAGATGGCTACACCTTC. This chain connects TRBV4-2 to TRBJ1-2; 9 nucleotides match TRBD1. Germline V gene data show CDR1 as LGHNA and CDR2 as YNFKEQ. The CDR3 is 13 amino acids. V dropped 4 bases and J dropped 6; count of bases not matched to a gene: 3.

The chain recombines TRBV5-1 with TRBJ2-3, with a tentative D call TRBD2 (6 bases). Germline lookup yields CDR1 SGHRS and CDR2 YFSETQ. With 1 base removed from V and 5 bases from J, the gap between germline ends came to 14 bases. This CDR3 spans 15 amino acids. CDR3 sequence (DNA): TGCGCCAGCAGCTTGCAGACTGCCGGGGGAGATACGCAGTATTTT. As protein: CASSLQTAGGDTQYF.

This chain links TRBV5-1 with TRBJ2-3; D not resolved. CDR3 length: 15 residues. Germline CDR1 SGHRS, CDR2 YFSETQ. Trimming removed 4 bases at V and 2 bases at J, with 14 bases between. CDR3 coding DNA: TGCGCCAGCAGCGGCACCACAAGTTTCACAGATACGCAGTATTTT. Amino acid sequence: CASSGTTSFTDTQYF.

The chain combines TRBV2 with TRBJ2-7; 8 bases align to TRBD1. CDR3 length: 15 residues. Germline V CDR1 and CDR2: SNHLY, FYNNEI. V lost 11 bases, J lost 0 bases, and 12 bases stayed unmatched. CDR3 in amino acids: CASDPGGLSSYEQYF. DNA for the CDR3: TGTGCCTCCGACCCAGGGGGCTTAAGCTCCTACGAGCAGTACTTC.

This clone was observed a handful of times. CDR3 DNA sequence: TGTGCCAGCAGTCGACAGGGGGACACTGAAGCTTTCTTT. As protein: CASSRQGDTEAFF. The chain joins TRBV6-2 or TRBV6-3 to TRBJ1-1; TRBD1 matches at 9 bases. Germline lookup yields CDR1 MNHEY and CDR2 SVGEGT. The V gene end was trimmed by 5 bases and the J gene end by 3 bases; junction bases not matched to a gene: 1. The CDR3 has 13 amino acids.